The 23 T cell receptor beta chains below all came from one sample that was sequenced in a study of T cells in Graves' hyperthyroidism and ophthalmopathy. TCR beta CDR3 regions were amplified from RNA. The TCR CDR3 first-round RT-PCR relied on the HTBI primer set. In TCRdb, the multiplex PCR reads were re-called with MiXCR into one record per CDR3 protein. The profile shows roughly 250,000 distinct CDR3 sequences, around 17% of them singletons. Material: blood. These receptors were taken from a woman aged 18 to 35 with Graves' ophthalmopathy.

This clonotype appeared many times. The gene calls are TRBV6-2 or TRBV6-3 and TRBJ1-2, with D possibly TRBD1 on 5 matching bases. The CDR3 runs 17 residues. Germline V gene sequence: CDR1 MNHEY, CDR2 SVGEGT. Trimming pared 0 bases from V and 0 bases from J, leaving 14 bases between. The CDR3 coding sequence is TGTGCCAGCAGTTACTCCGTTGGGGACGCAGCTAACTATGGCTACACCTTC. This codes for CASSYSVGDAANYGYTF.

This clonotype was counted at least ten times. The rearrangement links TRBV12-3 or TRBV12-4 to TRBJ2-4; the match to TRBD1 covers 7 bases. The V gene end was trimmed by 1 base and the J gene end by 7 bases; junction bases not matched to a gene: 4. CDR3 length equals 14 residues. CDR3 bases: TGTGCCAGCAGTTTAGGGACAGGCGGGAACATTCAGTACTTC. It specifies CASSLGTGGNIQYF.

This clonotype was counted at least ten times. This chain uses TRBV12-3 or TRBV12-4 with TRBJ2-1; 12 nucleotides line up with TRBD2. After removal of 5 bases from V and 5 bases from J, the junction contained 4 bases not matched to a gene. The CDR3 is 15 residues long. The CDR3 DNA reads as TGTGCCAGCAGTGGTGGACTAGCGGGGAACAATGAGCAGTTCTTC. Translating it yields CASSGGLAGNNEQFF.

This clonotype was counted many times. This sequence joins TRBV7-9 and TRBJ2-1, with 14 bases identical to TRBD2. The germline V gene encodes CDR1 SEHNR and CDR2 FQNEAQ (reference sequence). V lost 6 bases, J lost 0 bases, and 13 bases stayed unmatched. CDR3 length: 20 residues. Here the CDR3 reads CASSDDPGLAGAPSYNEQFF. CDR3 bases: TGTGCCAGCAGTGATGATCCGGGACTAGCGGGAGCCCCCTCCTACAATGAGCAGTTCTTC.

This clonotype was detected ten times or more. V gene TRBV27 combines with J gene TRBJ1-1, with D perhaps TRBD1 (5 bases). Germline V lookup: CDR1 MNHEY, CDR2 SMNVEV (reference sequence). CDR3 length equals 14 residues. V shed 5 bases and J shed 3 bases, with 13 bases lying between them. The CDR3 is CASSGGRLDTEAFF. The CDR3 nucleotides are TGTGCCAGCAGTGGGGGACGGCTGGACACTGAAGCTTTCTTT.

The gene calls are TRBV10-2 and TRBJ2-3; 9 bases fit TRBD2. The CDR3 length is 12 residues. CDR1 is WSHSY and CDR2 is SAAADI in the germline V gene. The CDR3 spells CASGSSTDTQYF. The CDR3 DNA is TGCGCTAGCGGGAGTAGCACAGATACGCAGTATTTT.

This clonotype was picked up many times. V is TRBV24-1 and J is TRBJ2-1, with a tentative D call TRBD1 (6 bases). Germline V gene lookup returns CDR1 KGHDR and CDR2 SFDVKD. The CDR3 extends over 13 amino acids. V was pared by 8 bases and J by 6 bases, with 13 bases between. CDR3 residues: CATKKTGTNEQFF. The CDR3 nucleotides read TGTGCCACCAAGAAGACAGGCACCAATGAGCAGTTCTTC.

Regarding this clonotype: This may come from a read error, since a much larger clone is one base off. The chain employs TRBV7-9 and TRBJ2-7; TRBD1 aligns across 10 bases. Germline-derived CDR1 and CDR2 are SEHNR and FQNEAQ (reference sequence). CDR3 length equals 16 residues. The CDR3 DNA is TGTGCCAGCAGCTTATTCCGGGACAGGGGTTCCTACAAGCAGTACTTC. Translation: CASSLFRDRGSYKQYF.

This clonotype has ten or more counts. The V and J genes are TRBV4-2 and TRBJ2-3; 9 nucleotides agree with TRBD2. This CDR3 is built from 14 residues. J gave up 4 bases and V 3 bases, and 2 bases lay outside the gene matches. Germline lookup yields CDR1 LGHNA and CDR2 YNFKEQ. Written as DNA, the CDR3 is TGTGCCAGCAGCCAGGAGCGGGGGGCAGATACGCAGTATTTT. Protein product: CASSQERGADTQYF.

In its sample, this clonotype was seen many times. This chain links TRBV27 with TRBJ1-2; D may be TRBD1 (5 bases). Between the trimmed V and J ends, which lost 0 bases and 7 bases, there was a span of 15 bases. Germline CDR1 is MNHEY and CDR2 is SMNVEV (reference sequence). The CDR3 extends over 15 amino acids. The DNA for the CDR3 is TGTGCCAGCAGTTTATCGGGACGAGGGCTGGGTGGCTACACCTTC. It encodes CASSLSGRGLGGYTF.

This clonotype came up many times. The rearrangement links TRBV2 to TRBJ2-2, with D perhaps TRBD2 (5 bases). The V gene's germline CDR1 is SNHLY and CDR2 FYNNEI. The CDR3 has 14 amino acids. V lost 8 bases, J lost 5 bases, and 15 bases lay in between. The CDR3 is CASRSGVRTGELFF. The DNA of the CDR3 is TGTGCCAGCCGTTCCGGGGTGAGGACCGGGGAGCTGTTTTTT.

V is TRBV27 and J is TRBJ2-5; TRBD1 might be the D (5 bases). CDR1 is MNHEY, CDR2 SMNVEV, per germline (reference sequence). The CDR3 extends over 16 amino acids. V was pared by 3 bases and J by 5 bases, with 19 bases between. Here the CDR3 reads CASSFSRGNAGETQYF. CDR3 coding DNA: TGTGCCAGCAGTTTCAGTAGGGGTAACGCCGGGGAGACCCAGTACTTC.

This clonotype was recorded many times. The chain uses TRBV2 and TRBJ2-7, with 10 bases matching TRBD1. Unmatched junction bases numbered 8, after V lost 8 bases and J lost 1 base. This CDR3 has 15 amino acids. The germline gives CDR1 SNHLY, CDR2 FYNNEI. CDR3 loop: CASGWTGGVSYEQYF. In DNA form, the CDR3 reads TGTGCCAGCGGATGGACAGGGGGAGTTTCCTACGAGCAGTACTTC.

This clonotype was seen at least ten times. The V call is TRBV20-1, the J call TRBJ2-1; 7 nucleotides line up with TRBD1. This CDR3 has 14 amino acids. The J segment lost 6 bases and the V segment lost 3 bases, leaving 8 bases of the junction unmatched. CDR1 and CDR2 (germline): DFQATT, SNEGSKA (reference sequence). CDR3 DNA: TGCAGTGCTAGCATCCCCGGGACAGTCAATGAGCAGTTCTTC. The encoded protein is CSASIPGTVNEQFF.

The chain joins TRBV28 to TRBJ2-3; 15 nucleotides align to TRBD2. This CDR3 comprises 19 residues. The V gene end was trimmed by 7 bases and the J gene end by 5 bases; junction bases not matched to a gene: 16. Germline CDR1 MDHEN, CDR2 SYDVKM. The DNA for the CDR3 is TGTGCCAGCAACCCAACGGTGAGGACTAGCGGGGGGGCCAGAGATACGCAGTATTTT. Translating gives CASNPTVRTSGGARDTQYF.

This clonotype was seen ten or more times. The CDR3 nucleotides read TGCGCCAGCAGCTCACCGGGACCCACAGATACGCAGTATTTT. Translation: CASSSPGPTDTQYF. The chain has TRBV5-1 and TRBJ2-3; the D gene could be TRBD1 or TRBD2 (5 bases each). The CDR3 is 14 residues long. Trimming took off 3 bases at V and 2 bases at J, with 10 bases between the two ends. Germline V gives CDR1 SGHRS, CDR2 YFSETQ.

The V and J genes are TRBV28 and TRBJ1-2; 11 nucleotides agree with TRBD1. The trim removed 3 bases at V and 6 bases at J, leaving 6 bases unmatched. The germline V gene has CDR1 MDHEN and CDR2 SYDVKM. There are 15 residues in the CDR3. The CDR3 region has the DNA TGTGCCAGCAGTTTTGGGGGACAGGGGGTGGATGGCTACACCTTC. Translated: CASSFGGQGVDGYTF.

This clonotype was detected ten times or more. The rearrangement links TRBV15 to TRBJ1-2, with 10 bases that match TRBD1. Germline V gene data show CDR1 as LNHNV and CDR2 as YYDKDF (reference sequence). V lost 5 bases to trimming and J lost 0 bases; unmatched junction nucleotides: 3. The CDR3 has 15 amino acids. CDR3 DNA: TGTGCCACCAGCGGGGACAGGGGAACTAACTATGGCTACACCTTC. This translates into CATSGDRGTNYGYTF.

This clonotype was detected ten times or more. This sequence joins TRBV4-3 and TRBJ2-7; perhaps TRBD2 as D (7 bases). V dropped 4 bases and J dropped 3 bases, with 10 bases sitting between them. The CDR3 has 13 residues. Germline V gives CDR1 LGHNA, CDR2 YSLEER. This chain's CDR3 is CASSPRGGYEQYF. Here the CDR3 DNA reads TGCGCCAGCAGCCCGAGGGGGGGCTACGAGCAGTACTTC.

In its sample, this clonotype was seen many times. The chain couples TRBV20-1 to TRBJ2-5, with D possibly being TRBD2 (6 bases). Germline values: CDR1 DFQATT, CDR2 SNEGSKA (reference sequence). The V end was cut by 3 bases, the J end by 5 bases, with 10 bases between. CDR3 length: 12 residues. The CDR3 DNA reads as TGCAGTGCTAGCGGGAGTTTGGAGACCCAGTACTTC. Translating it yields CSASGSLETQYF.

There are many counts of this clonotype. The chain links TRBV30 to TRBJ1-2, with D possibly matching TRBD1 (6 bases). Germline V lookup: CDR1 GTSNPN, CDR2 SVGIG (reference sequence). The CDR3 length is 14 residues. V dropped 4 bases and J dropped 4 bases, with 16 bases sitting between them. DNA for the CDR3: TGTGCCTGGAACCCCGGGGGCCTATCCTATGGCTACACCTTC. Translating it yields CAWNPGGLSYGYTF. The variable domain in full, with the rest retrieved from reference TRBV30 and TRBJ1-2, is SQTIHQWPATLVQPVGSPLSLECTVEGTSNPNLYWYRQAAGRGLQLLFYSVGIGQISSEVPQNLSASRPQDRQFILSSKKLLLSDSGFYLCAWNPGGLSYGYTFGSGTRLTVV.

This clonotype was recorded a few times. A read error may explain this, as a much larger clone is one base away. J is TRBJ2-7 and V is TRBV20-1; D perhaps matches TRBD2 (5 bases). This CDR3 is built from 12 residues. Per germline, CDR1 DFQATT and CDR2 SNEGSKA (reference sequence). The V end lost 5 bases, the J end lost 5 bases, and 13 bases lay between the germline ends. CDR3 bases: TGCAGTGCTCGACCACGGGGAAACGAGCAGTACTTC. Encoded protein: CSARPRGNEQYF.

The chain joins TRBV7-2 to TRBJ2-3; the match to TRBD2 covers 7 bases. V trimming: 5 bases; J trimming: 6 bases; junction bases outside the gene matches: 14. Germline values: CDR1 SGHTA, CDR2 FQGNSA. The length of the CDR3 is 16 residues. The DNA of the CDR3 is TGTGCCAGCAGCCCTACCGGCGGCGGGGGTATGGATACGCAGTATTTT. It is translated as CASSPTGGGGMDTQYF.